These 29 T cell receptor beta chains were all obtained from the same sample, sequenced in a study of blood T cell repertoires in COVID-19. Generated by immunoSEQ multiplex PCR, the TCRdb table keeps only in-frame clones and is missing some. The sample has 200,000 to 300,000 clones, 84% seen once. Sequenced sample: peripheral blood. Source of these receptors: a man aged 55-75 years with acute or convalescent COVID-19.

The rearrangement joins TRBV4-2 to TRBJ1-2; no definite D call. The CDR3 runs 13 residues. Germline lookup yields CDR1 LGHNA and CDR2 YNFKEQ. V gave up 0 bases and J gave up 5 bases, with 7 bases separating them. The CDR3 loop reads CASSQDHGYGYTF. As DNA, the CDR3 is TGTGCCAGCAGCCAAGATCACGGGTATGGCTACACCTTC.

The chain employs TRBV5-6 and TRBJ2-7; D is unclear. From germline, CDR1 is SGHDT and CDR2 YYEEEE. The CDR3 runs to 14 residues. The ends were cut back, 2 bases at V and 3 bases at J, with 12 bases in the middle. CDR3 in DNA: TGTGCCAGCAGCTTATCATATTTCAGCTACGAGCAGTACTTC. This codes for CASSLSYFSYEQYF.

The chain joins TRBV28 to TRBJ2-7, with 8 bases identical to TRBD2. V shed 3 bases and J 2 bases; nucleotides not matched to a gene: 6. Germline assignment: CDR1 MDHEN and CDR2 SYDVKM. The CDR3 is 15 amino acids. In nucleotides, the CDR3 is TGTGCCAGCAGTTTTCAGGGACTAGTCCCCTACGAGCAGTACTTC. Translated: CASSFQGLVPYEQYF.

V is TRBV7-8 and J is TRBJ2-1, with 11 bases lining up with TRBD2. This CDR3 has 13 residues. V lost 6 bases, J lost 5 bases, and 0 bases stayed unmatched. In germline, CDR1 is SGHVS, CDR2 FQNEAQ. The CDR3 is CASRLAGDNEQFF. CDR3 bases: TGTGCCAGCAGACTAGCGGGAGACAATGAGCAGTTCTTC. Together with reference TRBV7-8 and TRBJ2-1, the CDR3 gives the full variable domain: GAGVSQSPRYKVAKRGQDVALRCDPISGHVSLFWYQQALGQGPEFLTYFQNEAQLDKSGLPSDRFFAERPEGSVSTLKIQRTQQEDSAVYLCASRLAGDNEQFFGPGTRLTVL.

V gene TRBV5-1 combines with J gene TRBJ2-7; D not certain. The CDR3 consists of 13 residues. Germline-derived CDR1 and CDR2 are SGHRS and YFSETQ. Trimming shortened V by 1 base and J by 0 bases, and 5 bases separated the two germline ends. The chain's CDR3 is CASSLRSSYEQYF. CDR3 in DNA: TGCGCCAGCAGCTTGAGGAGCTCCTACGAGCAGTACTTC.

This clone was seen once. V usage is TRBV12-3 or TRBV12-4 and J usage is TRBJ1-2, with a weak D call TRBD1 (6 bases). The CDR3 covers 12 residues. V was clipped by 10 bases and J by 5 bases, with 14 bases between them. The CDR3 DNA follows: TGTGCCACCCAACAGGGAGTTTATGGCTACACCTTC. Encoded protein: CATQQGVYGYTF.

The chain combines TRBV11-1 with TRBJ2-7, with D possibly being TRBD2 (6 bases). There are 16 residues in the CDR3. CDR1 is SGHAT and CDR2 is FQDESV in the germline V gene (reference sequence). The V end was cut by 5 bases, the J end by 0 bases, with 17 bases between. DNA for the CDR3: TGTGCCAGCAGCCCCCAAGTGACGGGAGTCTCCTACGAGCAGTACTTC. Translated, it gives CASSPQVTGVSYEQYF. Together with reference TRBV11-1 and TRBJ2-7, the CDR3 gives the full variable domain: EAEVAQSPRYKITEKSQAVAFWCDPISGHATLYWYRQILGQGPELLVQFQDESVVDDSQLPKDRFSAERLKGVDSTLKIQPAELGDSAMYLCASSPQVTGVSYEQYFGPGTRLTVT.

The chain joins TRBV6-2 or TRBV6-3 to TRBJ1-6, with D possibly matching TRBD1 (6 bases). The CDR3 sequence is 15 residues long. Looked up from germline, CDR1 is MNHEY and CDR2 is SVGEGT. Deletions cut 0 bases from V and 7 bases from J, with 10 bases between. The CDR3, as DNA: TGTGCCAGCAGTTACTCGTACAGGGAAAATTCACCCCTCCACTTT. It is translated as CASSYSYRENSPLHF.

The CDR3 nucleotides read TGTGCCAGCAGTGGACGCCCCGCGGGCACCGGGGAGCTGTTTTTT. It specifies CASSGRPAGTGELFF. The genes are TRBV2 and TRBJ2-2; TRBD2 might be the D (5 bases). The CDR3 has 15 residues. V was clipped by 4 bases and J by 4 bases, with 13 bases between them. Germline values: CDR1 SNHLY, CDR2 FYNNEI. The whole variable domain, remainder taken from reference TRBV2 and TRBJ2-2, is EPEVTQTPSHQVTQMGQEVILRCVPISNHLYFYWYRQILGQKVEFLVSFYNNEISEKSEIFDDQFSVERPDGSNFTLKIRSTKLEDSAMYFCASSGRPAGTGELFFGEGSRLTVL.

CDR3 sequence: CASSQTSGVPTDTQYF. CDR3 sequence (DNA): TGCGCCAGCAGCCAAACAAGCGGGGTCCCCACAGATACGCAGTATTTT. V and J are TRBV4-3 and TRBJ2-3, with 7 bases that match TRBD2. V shed 2 bases, J shed 2 bases, and the junction held 7 bases outside the gene matches. Germline V gives CDR1 LGHNA, CDR2 YSLEER. The CDR3 extends over 16 amino acids.

J is TRBJ1-1 and V is TRBV7-9, with unresolved D. The CDR3 consists of 12 residues. CDR1 is SEHNR, CDR2 FQNEAQ, per germline (reference sequence). Trimming removed 2 bases from V and 5 bases from J, with 6 bases in between. CDR3 sequence (DNA): TGTGCCAGCAGCTTATACGGGACTGAAGCTTTCTTT. It specifies CASSLYGTEAFF.

The genes are TRBV6-5 and TRBJ2-1; 10 bases fit TRBD2. Trimming removed 7 bases from V and 0 bases from J; junction bases left unmatched: 3. Germline CDR1 is MNHEY and CDR2 is SVGAGI. The CDR3 has 15 residues. CDR3 sequence (DNA): TGTGCCAGCATTAGCGGGGGGAGCTCCTACAATGAGCAGTTCTTC. Protein product: CASISGGSSYNEQFF.

The chain joins TRBV28 to TRBJ1-3, with 8 positions matching TRBD1. CDR3 size: 14 residues. Germline trimming cut 8 bases from V and 6 bases from J; bases unmatched to any gene: 9. Germline-derived CDR1 and CDR2 are MDHEN and SYDVKM. CDR3 residues: CASSSGGSANTIYF. The CDR3 DNA is TGTGCCAGCTCCTCAGGGGGCTCAGCAAACACCATATATTTT.

The chain recombines TRBV11-3 with TRBJ2-3, with 8 bases aligning to TRBD2. The trim removed 1 base at V and 2 bases at J, leaving 8 bases unmatched. The V gene's germline CDR1 is SGHNT and CDR2 YENEEA. The CDR3 runs to 17 residues. For the CDR3, the DNA is TGTGCCAGCAGCTTAGCGGGGGGGCCGAGTGCCACAGATACGCAGTATTTT. It codes for CASSLAGGPSATDTQYF.

This chain connects TRBV10-3 to TRBJ1-5; tentatively, D is TRBD1 (6 bases). Trimming removed 3 bases from V and 4 bases from J, with 13 bases in between. Germline CDR1 and CDR2: ENHRY and SYGVKD. This CDR3 region has 15 residues. For the CDR3, the DNA is TGTGCCATCAGTGACTCGACAGGAAATAATCAGCCCCAGCATTTT. Protein: CAISDSTGNNQPQHF.

This clone was seen once. This chain uses TRBV10-1 with TRBJ2-1, with D hard to call. The CDR3 is 14 amino acids. Germline V gene sequence: CDR1 WNHNN, CDR2 SYGVQD (reference sequence). Trimming took off 0 bases at V and 6 bases at J, with 9 bases between the two ends. DNA for the CDR3: TGCGCCAGCAGTGAGTCTACTTCCCGCAATGAGCAGTTCTTC. Its translation: CASSESTSRNEQFF.

This clone was seen a few times. The V and J genes are TRBV5-1 and TRBJ2-7; 7 nucleotides line up with TRBD2. V lost 0 bases and J lost 0; bases outside the gene matches: 6. The CDR3 is 16 amino acids. CDR1 is SGHRS, CDR2 YFSETQ, per germline. CDR3 residues: CASSLEVGGSSYEQYF. The DNA of the CDR3 is TGCGCCAGCAGCTTGGAAGTGGGAGGGAGCTCCTACGAGCAGTACTTC. Based on the CDR3 plus reference TRBV5-1 and TRBJ2-7, the full variable domain is KAGVTQTPRYLIKTRGQQVTLSCSPISGHRSVSWYQQTPGQGLQFLFEYFSETQRNKGNFPGRFSGRQFSNSRSEMNVSTLELGDSALYLCASSLEVGGSSYEQYFGPGTRLTVT.

The V call is TRBV7-6, the J call TRBJ2-1; 8 bases agree with TRBD1. The CDR3 totals 15 residues. Germline CDR1 SGHVS, CDR2 FNYEAQ. V lost 3 bases, J lost 2 bases, and 3 bases stayed unmatched. This CDR3 is CASSFAGQAYNEQFF. CDR3 bases: TGTGCCAGCAGCTTCGCGGGACAGGCCTACAATGAGCAGTTCTTC.

This clone was seen a single time. The gene calls are TRBV10-3 and TRBJ2-7, with 9 nucleotides matching TRBD1. Germline-derived CDR1 and CDR2 are ENHRY and SYGVKD. This CDR3 is 14 amino acids long. V dropped 6 bases and J dropped 4; count of bases not matched to a gene: 7. The CDR3 region is CAIREPGQGYEQYF. As DNA, the CDR3 is TGTGCCATCAGAGAACCGGGACAGGGTTACGAGCAGTACTTC.

This clone is a singleton in its sample. The chain joins TRBV10-3 to TRBJ1-3; the D is unclear. The CDR3 contains 13 residues. Trimming pared 6 bases from V and 1 base from J, leaving 7 bases between. Germline loops: CDR1 ENHRY, CDR2 SYGVKD. CDR3 sequence (DNA): TGTGCCATCAGCGGAGGTTCTGGAAACACCATATATTTT. Amino acids: CAISGGSGNTIYF.

The chain carries TRBV25-1 and TRBJ2-5, with 8 nucleotides matching TRBD1. V shed 0 bases and J 6 bases; nucleotides not matched to a gene: 12. The length of the CDR3 is 17 residues. Germline V gives CDR1 MGHDK, CDR2 SYGVNS. The CDR3 is CASSEYGQGAYKKTQYF. DNA of the CDR3: TGTGCCAGCAGTGAATACGGTCAGGGGGCGTACAAGAAGACCCAGTACTTC.

The chain joins TRBV7-9 to TRBJ2-1; D is unresolved. V shed 3 bases and J shed 2 bases, with 8 bases lying between them. Germline V lookup: CDR1 SEHNR, CDR2 FQNEAQ (reference sequence). This CDR3 spans 14 amino acids. The CDR3 DNA follows: TGTGCCAGCAGCTTCGAGATGCCCTACAATGAGCAGTTCTTC. Translation gives CASSFEMPYNEQFF.

V gene TRBV7-9 combines with J gene TRBJ1-4; unclear D gene. The CDR3 consists of 15 residues. Trimming shortened V by 4 bases and J by 0 bases, and 9 bases separated the two germline ends. Looked up from germline, CDR1 is SEHNR and CDR2 is FQNEAQ (reference sequence). This chain's CDR3 is CASSSDGATNEKLFF. DNA of the CDR3: TGTGCCAGCAGCTCCGACGGAGCAACTAATGAAAAACTGTTTTTT.

V is TRBV3-1 (or the pseudogene TRBV3-2) and J is TRBJ1-6, with a weak D call TRBD1 (6 bases). This CDR3 has 14 amino acids. V was clipped by 6 bases and J by 5 bases, with 11 bases between them. Germline V lookup: CDR1 LGHDT, CDR2 YNNKEL (reference sequence). CDR3 nucleotides: TGTGCCAGCAGGAAAAACAGGGATAATTCACCCCTCCACTTT. It is translated as CASRKNRDNSPLHF.

The chain carries TRBV21-1 and TRBJ2-7; whether TRBD1, the table's D call, matches the DNA was not checked. TRBV21-1 is described as a pseudogene. This CDR3 is built from 17 residues. CDR3 in DNA: TGTGCCAGCAGTGGGGAAGTCGGGACAGCGATACTCTACGAGCAGTACTTC. Amino acid sequence: CASSGEVGTAILYEQYF.

This clone came up once. The V and J genes are TRBV28 and TRBJ1-1, with TRBD1 as a possible D gene (5 bases). The V gene's germline CDR1 is MDHEN and CDR2 SYDVKM. The CDR3 runs 14 residues. V lost 6 bases and J 1 base, leaving 12 bases between the germline ends. CDR3 coding DNA: TGTGCCAGCAGCCCCCCGGACAAGAACACTGAAGCTTTCTTT. It yields the protein CASSPPDKNTEAFF. Full variable domain (rest looked up from reference TRBV28 and TRBJ1-1): DVKVTQSSRYLVKRTGEKVFLECVQDMDHENMFWYRQDPGLGLRLIYFSYDVKMKEKGDIPEGYSVSREKKERFSLILESASTNQTSMYLCASSPPDKNTEAFFGQGTRLTVV.

This clone has a single count. This chain connects TRBV11-2 to TRBJ2-7, with 9 positions matching TRBD1. The CDR3 extends over 13 amino acids. Per the germline V gene, CDR1 is SGHAT and CDR2 is FQNNGV. V was clipped by 3 bases and J by 5 bases; unmatched bases: 2. CDR3 amino acids: CASSFTGGDEQYF. In nucleotides, the CDR3 is TGTGCCAGCAGCTTCACAGGGGGCGACGAGCAGTACTTC.

This chain connects TRBV30 to TRBJ1-5; D is undetermined. The CDR3 has 13 residues. Trimming removed 0 bases from V and 3 bases from J, with 6 bases in between. Germline CDR1 is GTSNPN and CDR2 is SVGIG (reference sequence). The CDR3 nucleotides read TGTGCCTGGAGTGTGGAGAACAATCAGCCCCAGCATTTT. Translated: CAWSVENNQPQHF.

The gene calls are TRBV28 and TRBJ2-7; 9 bases map to TRBD1. The CDR3 is made up of 14 amino acids. J was trimmed by 4 bases and V by 6 bases; bases with no gene match: 7. Germline V gene data show CDR1 as MDHEN and CDR2 as SYDVKM. The CDR3 region is CASSRGGQGYEQYF. CDR3 coding DNA: TGTGCCAGCAGCAGGGGGGGACAGGGTTACGAGCAGTACTTC. The variable domain in full, completed from reference TRBV28 and TRBJ2-7, reads DVKVTQSSRYLVKRTGEKVFLECVQDMDHENMFWYRQDPGLGLRLIYFSYDVKMKEKGDIPEGYSVSREKKERFSLILESASTNQTSMYLCASSRGGQGYEQYFGPGTRLTVT.